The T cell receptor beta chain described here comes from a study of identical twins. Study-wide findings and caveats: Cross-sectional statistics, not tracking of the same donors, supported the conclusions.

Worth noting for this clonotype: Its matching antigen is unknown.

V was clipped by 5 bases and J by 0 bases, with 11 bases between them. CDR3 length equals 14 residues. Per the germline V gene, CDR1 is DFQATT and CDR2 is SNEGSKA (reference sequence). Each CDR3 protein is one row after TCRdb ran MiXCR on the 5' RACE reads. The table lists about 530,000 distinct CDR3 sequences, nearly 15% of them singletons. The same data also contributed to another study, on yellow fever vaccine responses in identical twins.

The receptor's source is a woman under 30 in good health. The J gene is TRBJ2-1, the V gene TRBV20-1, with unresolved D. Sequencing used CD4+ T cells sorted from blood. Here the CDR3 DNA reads TGCAGTGCTTCGCTGACGAGCTCCTACAATGAGCAGTTCTTC. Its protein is CSASLTSSYNEQFF.